This entry lists 5 T cell receptor beta chains sequenced from one sample in a study of Ad26.COV2.S vaccination and SARS-CoV-2 variants. This sample's treatment: some 20 received Ad26.COV2.S at low or high dose, single or two shots; about five received placebo; per-sample allocation not given. After the first vaccine or placebo injection, samples were drawn on day 63. The protocol was immunoSEQ multiplex PCR, while the TCRdb copy is restricted to in-frame clones and leaves out a portion. Among around 340,000 clones listed, about 88% were seen once. The sample consisted of peripheral blood, taken in a trial of Ad26.COV2.S vaccine versus placebo. The receptors were sampled from a person between 18 and 60 years old who received the Ad26.COV2.S COVID-19 vaccine or a placebo.

This sequence joins TRBV29-1 and TRBJ2-7; 7 positions agree with TRBD2. V lost 4 bases to trimming and J lost 0 bases; unmatched junction nucleotides: 12. This CDR3 region has 16 residues. Looked up from germline, CDR1 is SQVTM and CDR2 is ANQGSEA. The CDR3, as DNA: TGCAGCGTTGGTATGAGGGGTGGGACTATCTCCTACGAGCAGTACTTC. As protein: CSVGMRGGTISYEQYF.

On this clone: Germline and junction disagree at one end, which may indicate a read error. The rearrangement joins TRBV6-2 or TRBV6-3 to TRBJ2-1; 9 bases are a match to TRBD1. Germline CDR1 reads MNHEY; CDR2 reads SVGEGT. This CDR3 comprises 12 residues. The CDR3 coding sequence is TGTGCCAGCAGTAGCGAGCAGGACAGGGGACTCTTC. The encoded protein is CASSSEQDRGLF.

The V call is TRBV5-6, the J call TRBJ1-2; no reliable D call. Germline V gene sequence: CDR1 SGHDT, CDR2 YYEEEE. Trimming pared 5 bases from V and 4 bases from J, leaving 15 bases between. The CDR3 runs to 14 residues. The CDR3 DNA is TGTGCCAGCAGTTTATCCTCAAAAGGCTATGGCTACACCTTC. Protein sequence: CASSLSSKGYGYTF.

The chain recombines TRBV9 with TRBJ2-7; 7 bases are shared with TRBD1. Germline CDR1 is SGDLS and CDR2 is YYNGEE. V gave up 4 bases and J gave up 3 bases; unmatched junction bases: 7. The CDR3 has 14 residues. The CDR3 is CASSRSGTDYEQYF. The CDR3 region has the DNA TGTGCCAGCAGCAGGTCCGGGACAGACTACGAGCAGTACTTC. Based on the CDR3 plus reference TRBV9 and TRBJ2-7, the full variable domain is DSGVTQTPKHLITATGQRVTLRCSPRSGDLSVYWYQQSLDQGLQFLIQYYNGEERAKGNILERFSAQQFPDLHSELNLSSLELGDSALYFCASSRSGTDYEQYFGPGTRLTVT.

The chain links TRBV19 to TRBJ1-2; D not resolved. V lost 4 bases and J lost 0, with 12 bases in between. This CDR3 comprises 15 residues. Germline CDR1 and CDR2: LNHDA and SQIVND (reference sequence). CDR3 region: CASSTQTGANYGYTF. CDR3 coding DNA: TGTGCCAGTAGTACCCAGACGGGCGCTAACTATGGCTACACCTTC.